This T cell receptor beta chain stems from a study of Ad26.COV2.S vaccination and SARS-CoV-2 variants. The assay was immunoSEQ multiplex PCR, and TCRdb's table has in-frame clones only and misses some. The sample lists about 420,000 clones, around nine tenths occurring once. The treatment denotes: approximately 18 received Ad26.COV2.S at low or high dose, single or two shots; about 5 received placebo; per-sample allocation not given. Sample collection was performed on day 63 after the first vaccine or placebo injection. Adults aged 18-55 years in Boston included the donor. Study observations and caveats: Placebo recipients and vaccine recipients were similar in non-spike TCR breadth. Individuals receiving vaccine had higher spike-specific TCR breadth than placebo recipients did.

Comments on this clone: The antigen is unknown.

This sequence originates from a person aged 18 to 65 who received the Ad26.COV2.S COVID-19 vaccine or a placebo. The sample was peripheral blood, taken in a trial of Ad26.COV2.S vaccine versus placebo.

The CDR3 loop is CASSATGDSTYEQYF. As DNA, the CDR3 is TGTGCCAGCAGCGCGACAGGGGACTCTACCTACGAGCAGTACTTC. The chain joins TRBV9 to TRBJ2-7, with 8 bases matching TRBD1. The CDR3 runs 15 residues. V was clipped by 3 bases and J by 2 bases; unmatched bases: 7. CDR1 is SGDLS and CDR2 is YYNGEE in the germline V gene.